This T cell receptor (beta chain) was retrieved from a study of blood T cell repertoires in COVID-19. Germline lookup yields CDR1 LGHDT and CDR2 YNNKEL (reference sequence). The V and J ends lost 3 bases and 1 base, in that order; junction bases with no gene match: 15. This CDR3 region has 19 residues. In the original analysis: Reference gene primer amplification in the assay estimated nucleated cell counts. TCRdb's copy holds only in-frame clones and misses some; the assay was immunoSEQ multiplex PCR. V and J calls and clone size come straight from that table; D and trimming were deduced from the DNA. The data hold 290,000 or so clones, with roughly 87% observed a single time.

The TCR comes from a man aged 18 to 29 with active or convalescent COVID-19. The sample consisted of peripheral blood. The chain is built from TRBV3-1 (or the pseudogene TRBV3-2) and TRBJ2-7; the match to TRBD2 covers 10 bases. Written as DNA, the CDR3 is TGTGCCAGCAGCCAGACTCCGGGACTAGCGTTGGGGCGATCCTACGAGCAGTACTTC. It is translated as CASSQTPGLALGRSYEQYF.